The 8 T cell receptor beta chains presented below share a single source sample, sequenced in a study of blood T cells in healthy people across ages. Together with a sample-barcoded 5' primer, a J-beta primer mix was included in a second PCR lasting roughly 7 to 11 cycles. TCRdb reprocessed the 5' RACE reads via MiXCR and lists one record per CDR3 protein. The sample has about 760,000 distinct CDR3 sequences, just over 55% seen once. The sequenced material came from blood. The receptors stem from a man aged 40-50 years in good health.

This clonotype was observed a few times. The chain has TRBV12-3 or TRBV12-4 and TRBJ1-6; D is undetermined. This CDR3 contains 16 residues. V lost 2 bases to trimming and J lost 0 bases, with 8 bases between them. DNA of the CDR3: TGTGCCAGCAGTTTATCGGGGAGCTCCTATAATTCACCCCTCCACTTT. Translation gives CASSLSGSSYNSPLHF.

This clonotype was seen a handful of times. J is TRBJ2-3 and V is TRBV5-1; the match to TRBD2 covers 7 bases. This CDR3 has 17 residues. Germline lookup yields CDR1 SGHRS and CDR2 YFSETQ. The trim removed 5 bases at V and 0 bases at J, leaving 12 bases unmatched. The CDR3 here is CASRARRSSGSTDTQYF. CDR3 nucleotide sequence: TGCGCCAGCAGGGCGCGGAGGTCTAGCGGCAGCACAGATACGCAGTATTTT.

This chain uses TRBV5-1 with TRBJ1-1; a possible D gene is TRBD1 (6 bases). V lost 5 bases to trimming and J lost 5 bases, with 16 bases between them. The germline gives CDR1 SGHRS, CDR2 YFSETQ. The CDR3 sequence is 14 residues long. The CDR3 bases are TGCGCCAGCAGATCGGTACAGGGTACAACTGAAGCTTTCTTT. Residues: CASRSVQGTTEAFF. Full variable domain (missing parts from reference TRBV5-1 and TRBJ1-1): KAGVTQTPRYLIKTRGQQVTLSCSPISGHRSVSWYQQTPGQGLQFLFEYFSETQRNKGNFPGRFSGRQFSNSRSEMNVSTLELGDSALYLCASRSVQGTTEAFFGQGTRLTVV.

V and J are TRBV12-3 or TRBV12-4 and TRBJ2-3; D not certain. V was cut by 8 bases and J by 0 bases, with 6 bases left in between. CDR3 length equals 12 residues. The CDR3 is CASGFSTDTQYF. For the CDR3, the DNA is TGTGCCAGCGGATTTAGCACAGATACGCAGTATTTT.

The rearrangement joins TRBV9 to TRBJ1-2; D is uncertain. V lost 0 bases, J lost 4 bases, and 13 bases lay in between. The CDR3 totals 15 residues. Germline V lookup: CDR1 SGDLS, CDR2 YYNGEE. In DNA form, the CDR3 reads TGTGCCAGCAGCGTAGAAGATGTATCAGGCTATGGCTACACCTTC. It translates to CASSVEDVSGYGYTF.

Concerning this clonotype itself: An end of the junction does not agree with germline; a read error may underlie this. The V call is TRBV7-2, the J call TRBJ1-2, with a tentative D call TRBD1 (5 bases). Germline-derived CDR1 and CDR2 are SGHTA and FQGNSA. This CDR3 has 12 amino acids. In nucleotides, the CDR3 is TGTGTCAGCAGCGAAAGCAGGGCCAGCTACACCTTC. It specifies CVSSESRASYTF.

As DNA, the CDR3 is TGCGCCAGCAGCCAAGCAGGGGGGGTTAATGAAAAACTGTTTTTT. Its protein product is CASSQAGGVNEKLFF. The chain recombines TRBV4-1 with TRBJ1-4; 7 positions agree with TRBD1. Germline lookup yields CDR1 MGHRA and CDR2 YSYEKL. V shed 1 base and J 4 bases; nucleotides not matched to a gene: 3. The CDR3 extends over 15 amino acids.

V usage is TRBV11-2 and J usage is TRBJ2-7, with 9 positions matching TRBD2. V dropped 3 bases and J dropped 1; count of bases not matched to a gene: 10. CDR1 and CDR2 (germline): SGHAT, FQNNGV. This CDR3 spans 17 amino acids. This CDR3 reads CASSFGTLAGMSYEQYF. CDR3 nucleotides: TGTGCCAGCAGCTTCGGAACTCTAGCGGGGATGTCCTACGAGCAGTACTTC.